The rows below give T cell receptor beta chains drawn from one sample of a study of blood T cell repertoires in COVID-19. The method was immunoSEQ multiplex PCR; TCRdb's version includes in-frame clones alone and lacks a portion of them. The sample holds some 170,000 clones, approximately 84% seen once. The sample consisted of PBMCs or T cells enriched from blood (not recorded which). The receptors stem from a human donor with acute COVID-19. The donor label of this sample is uncertain. CDR3s include the opening cysteine and the closing phenylalanine or tryptophan. The D gene is left open where the match is weak. Only part of the rows carry a size: once, few, many, or a class if the clone is expanded.

v_gene	abundance	j_gene	d_gene	CDR3aa	CDR3nt
TRBV29-1	once	TRBJ2-1	TRBD1	CSAQQGGTNEQFF	TGCAGCGCCCAACAGGGGGGTACAAATGAGCAGTTCTTC
TRBV2	-	TRBJ1-4	-	CASNQWQAENEKLFF	TGTGCCAGCAATCAGTGGCAGGCAGAGAATGAAAAACTGTTTTTT
TRBV10-3	-	TRBJ2-6	-	CAISPTRHSGANVLTF	TGTGCCATCAGTCCGACAAGGCACTCTGGGGCCAACGTCCTGACTTTC
TRBV7-9	-	TRBJ2-3	TRBD1	CASSLGTFKRQGPDTQYF	TGTGCCAGCAGCTTGGGCACCTTCAAGCGACAGGGACCAGATACGCAGTATTTT
TRBV6-2/TRBV6-3	-	TRBJ1-1	-	CASSTPGRGNTEAFF	TGTGCCAGCAGTACCCCTGGGAGGGGGAACACTGAAGCTTTCTTT
TRBV6-5	once	TRBJ2-2	TRBD1	CASSSSGTGGGELFF	TGTGCCAGCAGTTCGTCCGGGACAGGGGGAGGGGAGCTGTTTTTT
TRBV27	-	TRBJ1-4	-	CASSLRQGGEKLFF	TGTGCCAGCAGTTTACGGCAGGGTGGCGAAAAACTGTTTTTT
TRBV6-1	-	TRBJ2-7	TRBD2	CASSEGFRAGGRPYEQYF	TGTGCCAGCAGTGAAGGATTTAGAGCGGGGGGACGACCCTACGAGCAGTACTTC
TRBV7-2	-	TRBJ2-5	TRBD1	CASSSGQGAMETQYF	TGTGCCAGCAGCTCCGGACAGGGGGCGATGGAGACCCAGTACTTC
TRBV5-1	-	TRBJ2-1	TRBD2	CASSLAYGLAGSYNEQFF	TGCGCCAGCAGCTTGGCCTACGGCCTAGCGGGCTCCTACAATGAGCAGTTCTTC
TRBV6-5	once	TRBJ2-5	-	CASSYTSQETQYF	TGTGCCAGCAGTTACACCAGTCAAGAGACCCAGTACTTC
TRBV4-2	-	TRBJ2-7	-	CASSMAGSYEQYF	TGTGCCAGCAGCATGGCAGGTTCCTACGAGCAGTACTTC
TRBV19	-	TRBJ1-6	TRBD1	CASSWDRANSPLHF	TGTGCCAGTAGTTGGGACAGGGCTAATTCACCCCTCCACTTT
TRBV19	-	TRBJ1-2	-	CASSPGGFLWGYTF	TGTGCCAGTAGCCCGGGCGGGTTTCTATGGGGCTACACCTTC
TRBV7-2	once	TRBJ1-1	-	CASSPQRDTEAFF	TGTGCCAGCAGCCCTCAGAGGGACACTGAAGCTTTCTTT
TRBV4-1	-	TRBJ2-1	-	CASSQGHTTYNEQFF	TGCGCCAGCAGCCAGGGACATACAACCTACAATGAGCAGTTCTTC
TRBV30	-	TRBJ2-7	-	CAWSVLDEQYF	TGTGCCTGGAGTGTTCTAGACGAGCAGTACTTC
TRBV19	-	TRBJ1-1	TRBD1	CASSWPQGRAFF	TGTGCCAGTAGTTGGCCACAGGGGAGGGCTTTCTTT
TRBV24-1	few	TRBJ2-1	-	CATSDTAGAHNEQFF	TGTGCCACCAGTGATACGGCGGGGGCCCACAATGAGCAGTTCTTC
TRBV6-5	once	TRBJ1-2	-	CASSYSEVIGGYGYTF	TGTGCCAGCAGTTACTCCGAAGTCATCGGAGGCTATGGCTACACCTTC
TRBV2	-	TRBJ1-6	-	CASRGAVYNSPLHF	TGTGCCAGCAGGGGGGCAGTCTATAATTCACCCCTCCACTTT
TRBV10-3	-	TRBJ2-1	TRBD2	CAISEQRTSGGAARNEQFF	TGTGCCATCAGTGAGCAACGGACTAGCGGGGGGGCGGCTAGGAATGAGCAGTTCTTC